What follows are 21 T cell receptor beta chains derived from one specimen sequenced in a study of T cell responses to AZD1222 COVID-19 vaccine. TCRdb's table, derived via immunoSEQ multiplex PCR, lists solely in-frame clones and lacks some. The profile covers around 130,000 clones, with around nine tenths appearing a single time and approximately 4.5% taken by the ten largest. Sample: peripheral blood, taken on day 0 of AZD1222 vaccination. The receptors come from an adult in good health.

This clone was observed a few times. The V call is TRBV16, the J call TRBJ1-1; D call uncertain. The germline gives CDR1 KGHSY, CDR2 FQNENV. Trimming pared 4 bases from V and 5 bases from J, leaving 14 bases between. The CDR3 totals 14 residues. As DNA, the CDR3 is TGTGCCAGCAGCCGAGACGTGGGTTGGACTGAAGCTTTCTTT. Amino acid sequence: CASSRDVGWTEAFF.

This chain joins TRBV5-5 and TRBJ1-2; 7 bases map to TRBD1. In germline, CDR1 is SGHKS, CDR2 YYEKEE (reference sequence). The CDR3 loop spans 16 amino acids. V lost 4 bases to trimming and J lost 1 base; unmatched junction nucleotides: 10. CDR3 sequence (DNA): TGTGCCAGCAGCATAAGAGACAGGGCCCTTAACTATGGCTACACCTTC. Translating it yields CASSIRDRALNYGYTF.

As to this clone: Sequence at one end of the junction differs from germline and may be a read error. V and J are TRBV3-1 (or the pseudogene TRBV3-2) and TRBJ1-6; TRBD1 might be the D (6 bases). The CDR3 runs 13 residues. In germline, CDR1 is LGHDT, CDR2 YNNKEL (reference sequence). This CDR3 is CASSQDRGAAIIF. DNA for the CDR3: TGTGCCAGCAGCCAAGATAGGGGGGCAGCCATCATCTTT.

V usage is TRBV5-6 and J usage is TRBJ2-7; TRBD1 might be the D (8 bases). The CDR3 extends over 15 amino acids. The ends were cut back, 2 bases at V and 5 bases at J, with 17 bases in the middle. Germline lookup yields CDR1 SGHDT and CDR2 YYEEEE. The CDR3 is CASSFYTGGGHEQYF. The DNA for the CDR3 is TGTGCCAGCAGCTTCTACACAGGGGGGGGGCACGAGCAGTACTTC. Based on the CDR3 plus reference TRBV5-6 and TRBJ2-7, the full variable domain is DAGVTQSPTHLIKTRGQQVTLRCSPKSGHDTVSWYQQALGQGPQFIFQYYEEEERQRGNFPDRFSGHQFPNYSSELNVNALLLGDSALYLCASSFYTGGGHEQYFGPGTRLTVT.

The CDR3 region is CASSLRLAGVTGELFF. CDR3 DNA sequence: TGTGCCAGCAGTTTAAGACTAGCGGGAGTCACCGGGGAGCTGTTTTTT. The V call is TRBV28, the J call TRBJ2-2; TRBD2 agrees at 12 bases. The CDR3 spans 16 residues. Germline V gene data show CDR1 as MDHEN and CDR2 as SYDVKM. With 2 bases clipped from V and 4 bases from J, the junction kept 2 bases outside the gene matches. The full variable domain, its missing parts supplied by reference TRBV28 and TRBJ2-2, is DVKVTQSSRYLVKRTGEKVFLECVQDMDHENMFWYRQDPGLGLRLIYFSYDVKMKEKGDIPEGYSVSREKKERFSLILESASTNQTSMYLCASSLRLAGVTGELFFGEGSRLTVL.

The chain joins TRBV13 to TRBJ2-1; TRBD2 agrees at 13 bases. The CDR3 contains 18 residues. Losses at the gene ends were 5 bases for V and 6 bases for J; bases not matched to a gene: 13. From germline, CDR1 is PRHDT and CDR2 FYEKMQ (reference sequence). The CDR3 region is CASSPRTSGSFRSNEQFF. CDR3 DNA sequence: TGTGCCAGCAGCCCTCGGACTAGCGGGAGTTTTAGGAGCAATGAGCAGTTCTTC.

In nucleotides, the CDR3 is TGTGCCAGCAGTTACAGACTAGCAACAGATACGCAGTATTTT. Translation: CASSYRLATDTQYF. The chain carries TRBV6-5 and TRBJ2-3; 7 nucleotides agree with TRBD2. With V trimmed by 2 bases and J by 3 bases, 2 bases remained unmatched. The V gene's germline CDR1 is MNHEY and CDR2 SVGAGI. The CDR3 spans 14 residues.

A remark on this clone: At one boundary the junction diverges from the germline segment, which might be a read error. The gene calls are TRBV6-4 and TRBJ2-2; D may be TRBD2 (5 bases). Germline CDR1 and CDR2: MRHNA and SNTAGT. This CDR3 is 14 amino acids long. This chain's CDR3 is CASSELGNTRELFF. DNA for the CDR3: TGTGCCAGCAGTGAACTAGGGAACACCAGGGAGCTGTTTTTT.

The V and J genes are TRBV29-1 and TRBJ1-6; 12 bases agree with TRBD1. With V trimmed by 1 base and J by 7 bases, 5 bases remained unmatched. Looked up from germline, CDR1 is SQVTM and CDR2 is ANQGSEA. The CDR3 is 16 residues long. CDR3 coding DNA: TGCAGCGTTGAAGGGGACAGGGGGCTCGACAATTCACCCCTCCACTTT. Translation: CSVEGDRGLDNSPLHF.

The genes are TRBV3-1 (or the pseudogene TRBV3-2) and TRBJ2-4; 9 nucleotides align to TRBD1. This CDR3 spans 15 amino acids. With 6 bases clipped from V and 7 bases from J, the junction kept 10 bases outside the gene matches. Germline lookup yields CDR1 LGHDT and CDR2 YNNKEL (reference sequence). CDR3 DNA: TGTGCCAGCAGACCTAGATCCGGGACAGGGAACATTCAGTACTTC. Amino acids: CASRPRSGTGNIQYF.

This chain links TRBV7-9 with TRBJ2-5; maybe TRBD1 (6 bases). CDR3 size: 15 residues. Trimming left V 3 bases short and J 4 bases short, with 15 bases between. Per germline, CDR1 SEHNR and CDR2 FQNEAQ (reference sequence). The CDR3 DNA follows: TGTGCCAGCAGCTTGAGTACAGGGAGAATAGAGACCCAGTACTTC. This gives the protein CASSLSTGRIETQYF.

The V gene is TRBV12-5, the J gene TRBJ2-1; TRBD2 is a possible D gene (6 bases). The germline V gene encodes CDR1 LGHNT and CDR2 FRNRAP. Trimming removed 0 bases from V and 10 bases from J, with 16 bases in between. This CDR3 region has 15 residues. CDR3: CASGLVLGEEREQFF. CDR3 coding DNA: TGTGCTAGTGGTTTGGTACTCGGGGAGGAGCGCGAGCAGTTCTTC.

V usage is TRBV7-3 and J usage is TRBJ2-3; possibly TRBD1 for D (5 bases). The CDR3 has 15 amino acids. Germline V CDR1 and CDR2: SGHTA, FQGTGA. Trimming removed 4 bases at V and 0 bases at J, with 11 bases between. CDR3 region: CASSSDRTSTDTQYF. Written as DNA, the CDR3 is TGTGCCAGCAGCTCCGACAGAACCAGCACAGATACGCAGTATTTT.

This chain uses TRBV28 with TRBJ1-5; D is undetermined. Looked up from germline, CDR1 is MDHEN and CDR2 is SYDVKM. The V and J ends lost 4 bases and 3 bases respectively, with 19 bases between them. The CDR3 has 17 residues. The CDR3 coding sequence is TGTGCCAGCAGTTCAAAAAAGTGGCAGGTGATCAATCAGCCCCAGCATTTT. As protein: CASSSKKWQVINQPQHF.

The rearrangement uses TRBV28 and TRBJ2-2, with no clear D. CDR1 MDHEN and CDR2 SYDVKM come from the germline V gene. The CDR3 totals 12 residues. The V end lost 6 bases, the J end lost 5 bases, and 7 bases lay between the germline ends. The CDR3 DNA reads TGTGCCAGCAGCTCGCTTACCGGGGAGCTGTTTTTT. Translation: CASSSLTGELFF.

The chain couples TRBV6-5 to TRBJ1-1; TRBD1 matches at 7 bases. Per the germline V gene, CDR1 is MNHEY and CDR2 is SVGAGI. J lost 4 bases, V lost 2 bases, and 4 bases had no gene match. This CDR3 comprises 14 residues. The CDR3 reads CASSYETGITEAFF. The CDR3 bases are TGTGCCAGCAGTTACGAGACAGGGATCACTGAAGCTTTCTTT.

The V and J genes are TRBV27 and TRBJ1-6; no clear D. The CDR3 has 14 residues. Trimming cost V 7 bases and J 9 bases, with 16 bases left between them. Germline V gene lookup returns CDR1 MNHEY and CDR2 SMNVEV (reference sequence). The CDR3 sequence: CASTSGFASSPLHF. CDR3 in DNA: TGTGCCAGCACGTCCGGGTTCGCCAGTTCACCCCTCCACTTT.

Only one count was recorded for this clone. The V call is TRBV27, the J call TRBJ2-5, with 12 positions matching TRBD2. The J segment lost 4 bases and the V segment lost 0 bases, leaving 9 bases of the junction unmatched. The CDR3 extends over 18 amino acids. Germline CDR1 MNHEY, CDR2 SMNVEV (reference sequence). The CDR3 sequence is CASSLSIWTSGVRETQYF. CDR3 sequence (DNA): TGTGCCAGCAGTTTATCGATTTGGACTAGCGGGGTAAGAGAGACCCAGTACTTC.

The chain recombines TRBV10-1 with TRBJ1-5, with TRBD1 as a possible D gene (5 bases). CDR3 length: 13 residues. Trimming pared 5 bases from V and 4 bases from J, leaving 9 bases between. Germline V gene lookup returns CDR1 WNHNN and CDR2 SYGVQD (reference sequence). CDR3 coding DNA: TGCGCCAGCAGTCCAGGGCTTAATCAGCCCCAGCATTTT. Its protein product is CASSPGLNQPQHF.

The rearrangement uses TRBV6-1 and TRBJ1-5, with no clear D. V was clipped by 2 bases and J by 8 bases, with 10 bases between them. CDR3 length: 13 amino acids. The germline V gene has CDR1 MNHNS and CDR2 SASEGT. The CDR3 loop is CASSEQVRKPQHF. CDR3 DNA: TGTGCCAGCAGTGAACAGGTGAGGAAGCCCCAGCATTTT.

The chain employs TRBV6-1 and TRBJ1-3; the D gene is possibly TRBD1 (5 bases). Germline loops: CDR1 MNHNS, CDR2 SASEGT. This CDR3 comprises 14 residues. Trimming took off 2 bases at V and 2 bases at J, with 7 bases between the two ends. CDR3 DNA: TGTGCCAGCAGTGAACGGGGACCTGGAAACACCATATATTTT. It codes for CASSERGPGNTIYF.